This record covers a single T cell receptor beta chain. Antigen: not known. The entry originates in a study of T cell responses to AZD1222 COVID-19 vaccine. Some clones are missing from TCRdb's copy, which holds only in-frame ones; the method was immunoSEQ multiplex PCR. The sample includes about 140,000 clones, approximately 90% of them seen just once. CDR3 length: 15 residues. Germline V gene lookup returns CDR1 SSHAT and CDR2 FNYEAQ (reference sequence). Trimming shortened V by 1 base and J by 2 bases, and 11 bases separated the two germline ends. Findings of the study overall: Baseline seropositivity characterized only a handful of AZD1222 recipients. Most donors were white British, females outnumbered males, and clonal diversity was possibly underestimated. The span of vaccine-associated CD4 TCRs extended across spike, with dominance at 160-218 and 743-854.

The receptor comes from an adult in good health. Sequenced here: peripheral blood, sampled on day 0 of AZD1222 vaccination. The chain carries TRBV7-7 and TRBJ2-5; D is possibly TRBD1 or TRBD2 (5 bases each). The chain's CDR3 is CASSLGGTGQETQYF. The CDR3 coding sequence is TGTGCCAGCAGCTTAGGTGGGACCGGGCAAGAGACCCAGTACTTC.